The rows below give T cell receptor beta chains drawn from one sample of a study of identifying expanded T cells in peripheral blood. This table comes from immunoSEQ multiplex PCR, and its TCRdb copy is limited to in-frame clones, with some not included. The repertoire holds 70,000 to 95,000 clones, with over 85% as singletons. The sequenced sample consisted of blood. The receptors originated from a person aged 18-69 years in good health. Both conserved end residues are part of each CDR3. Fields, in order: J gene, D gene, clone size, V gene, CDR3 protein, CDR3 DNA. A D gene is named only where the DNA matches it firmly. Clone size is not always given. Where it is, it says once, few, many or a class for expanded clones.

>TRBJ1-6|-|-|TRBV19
CASSDRLPNSPLHF
TGTGCCAGTAGTGACAGACTTCCTAATTCACCCCTCCACTTT
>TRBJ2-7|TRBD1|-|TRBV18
CASSPGTGYYEQYF
TGTGCCAGCTCACCCGGGACAGGATACTACGAGCAGTACTTC
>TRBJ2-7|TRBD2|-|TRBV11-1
CASTWGLAGVTAEQYF
TGTGCCAGCACCTGGGGGCTAGCGGGAGTAACGGCCGAGCAGTACTTC
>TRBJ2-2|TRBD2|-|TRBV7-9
CASSRLSGGSGDAGELFF
TGTGCCAGCAGCCGTCTGTCCGGCGGCAGCGGGGATGCCGGGGAGCTGTTTTTT
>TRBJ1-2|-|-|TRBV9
CASSVEMGPYGYTF
TGTGCCAGCAGCGTAGAGATGGGGCCCTATGGCTACACCTTC
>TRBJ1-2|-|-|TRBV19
CASGGGPGGYTF
TGTGCCAGTGGGGGGGGCCCGGGTGGCTACACCTTC
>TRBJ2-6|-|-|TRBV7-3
CASSPRGGANVLTF
TGTGCCAGCAGCCCCCGGGGTGGGGCCAACGTCCTGACTTTC
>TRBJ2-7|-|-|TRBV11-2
CASSLAPSTSYEQYF
TGTGCCAGCAGCTTAGCTCCCTCCACTTCCTACGAGCAGTACTTC
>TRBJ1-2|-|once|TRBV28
CASSPDMGYGYTF
TGTGCCAGCAGTCCCGACATGGGATATGGCTACACCTTC
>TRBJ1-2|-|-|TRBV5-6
CASSWGYGYTF
TGTGCCAGCAGCTGGGGCTATGGCTACACCTTC
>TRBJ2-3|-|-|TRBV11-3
CASSLVEEGQYF
TGTGCCAGCAGCTTAGTGGAAGAGGGGCAGTATTTT
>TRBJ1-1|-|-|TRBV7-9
CASSSTVNTEAFF
TGTGCCAGCAGCTCCACAGTAAACACTGAAGCTTTCTTT
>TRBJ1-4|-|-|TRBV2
CASSEMWATSTNEKLFF
TGTGCCAGCAGTGAAATGTGGGCCACCTCAACTAATGAAAAACTGTTTTTT
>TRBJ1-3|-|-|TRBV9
CASSEDIPDTIYF
TGTGCCAGCAGCGAAGACATTCCGGACACCATATATTTT
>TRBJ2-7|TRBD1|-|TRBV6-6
CASSYGGQADEQYF
TGTGCCAGCAGTTACGGGGGACAGGCAGACGAGCAGTACTTC
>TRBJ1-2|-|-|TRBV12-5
CASGEDHEGYTF
TGTGCTAGTGGCGAGGACCATGAGGGCTACACCTTC
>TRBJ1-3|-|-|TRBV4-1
CASSQYREISGNTIYF
TGCGCCAGCAGCCAGTACCGGGAGATCTCTGGAAACACCATATATTTT
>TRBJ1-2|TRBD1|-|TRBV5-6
CASSFMSGQGYYGYTF
TGTGCCAGCAGCTTTATGTCGGGACAGGGGTACTATGGCTACACCTTC
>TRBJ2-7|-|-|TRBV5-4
CASSLEAGALDEQYF
TGTGCCAGCAGCTTGGAGGCGGGGGCTCTAGACGAGCAGTACTTC
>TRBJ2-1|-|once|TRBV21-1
CASSARTSGRANEQFF
TGTGCCAGCAGCGCCAGGACTAGCGGGAGGGCGAATGAGCAGTTCTTC
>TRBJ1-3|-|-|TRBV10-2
CASRQGPSGNTIYF
TGCGCCAGCAGACAGGGCCCCTCTGGAAACACCATATATTTT
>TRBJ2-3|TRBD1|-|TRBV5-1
CASRPKPQTGGSPDTQYF
TGCGCCAGCAGACCTAAACCCCAGACAGGGGGCAGTCCAGATACGCAGTATTTT
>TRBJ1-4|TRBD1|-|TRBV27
CASSIHRGVTNEKLFF
TGTGCCAGCAGTATCCACAGGGGGGTAACTAATGAAAAACTGTTTTTT
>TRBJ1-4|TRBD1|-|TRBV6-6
CASSQGQVGDEKLFF
TGTGCCAGCAGTCAGGGACAGGTGGGGGATGAAAAACTGTTTTTT
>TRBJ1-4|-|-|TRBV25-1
CASSDANEKLFF
TGTGCCAGCAGTGACGCGAATGAAAAACTGTTTTTT
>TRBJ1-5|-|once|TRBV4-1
CASSQDGQGNQPQHF
TGCGCCAGCAGCCAAGATGGCCAAGGCAATCAGCCCCAGCATTTT